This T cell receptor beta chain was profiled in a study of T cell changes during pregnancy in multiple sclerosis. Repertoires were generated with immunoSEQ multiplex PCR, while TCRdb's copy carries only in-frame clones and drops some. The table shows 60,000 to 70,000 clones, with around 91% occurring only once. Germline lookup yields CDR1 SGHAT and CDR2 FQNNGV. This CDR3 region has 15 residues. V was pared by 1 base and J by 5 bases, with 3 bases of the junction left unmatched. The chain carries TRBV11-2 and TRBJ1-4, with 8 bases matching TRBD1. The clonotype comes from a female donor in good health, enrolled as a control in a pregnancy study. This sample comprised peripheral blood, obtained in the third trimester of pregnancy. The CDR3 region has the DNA TGTGCCAGCAGCTTAGCCGGGACAGGAAATGAAAAACTGTTTTTT. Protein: CASSLAGTGNEKLFF.